The source of this T cell receptor (beta chain) is a study of OX40 agonist ivuxolimab in advanced cancers. V lost 3 bases and J 3 bases, leaving 1 base between the germline ends. This CDR3 has 11 residues. Germline V gene data show CDR1 as LGHNA and CDR2 as YNFKEQ. Method: immunoSEQ multiplex PCR; TCRdb's copy keeps in-frame clones and lacks some. Of roughly 90,000 clones detected, approximately 91% appear once; the ten largest clones hold less than 0.35%. V usage is TRBV4-2 and J usage is TRBJ2-3; no firm D call. The receptor comes from an adult with an advanced solid tumor such as melanoma, head and neck, liver or kidney cancer. This specimen consisted of CD4+ or CD8+ T cells sorted from blood, obtained in a trial of the OX40 agonist ivuxolimab. The CDR3 region is CASSQTDTQYF. In DNA form, the CDR3 reads TGTGCCAGCAGCCAGACAGATACGCAGTATTTT.